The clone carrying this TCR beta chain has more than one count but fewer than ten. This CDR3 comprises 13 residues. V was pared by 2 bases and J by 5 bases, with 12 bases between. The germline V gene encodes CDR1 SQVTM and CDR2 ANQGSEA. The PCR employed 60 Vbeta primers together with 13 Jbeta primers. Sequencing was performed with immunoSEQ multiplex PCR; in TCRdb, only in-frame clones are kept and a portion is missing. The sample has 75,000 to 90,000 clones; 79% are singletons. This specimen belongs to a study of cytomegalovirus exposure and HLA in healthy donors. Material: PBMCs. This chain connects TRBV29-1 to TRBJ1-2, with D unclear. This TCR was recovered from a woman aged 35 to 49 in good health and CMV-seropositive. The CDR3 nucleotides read TGCAGCGTTGAAACACAAAGAGGGTATGGCTACACCTTC. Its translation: CSVETQRGYGYTF.